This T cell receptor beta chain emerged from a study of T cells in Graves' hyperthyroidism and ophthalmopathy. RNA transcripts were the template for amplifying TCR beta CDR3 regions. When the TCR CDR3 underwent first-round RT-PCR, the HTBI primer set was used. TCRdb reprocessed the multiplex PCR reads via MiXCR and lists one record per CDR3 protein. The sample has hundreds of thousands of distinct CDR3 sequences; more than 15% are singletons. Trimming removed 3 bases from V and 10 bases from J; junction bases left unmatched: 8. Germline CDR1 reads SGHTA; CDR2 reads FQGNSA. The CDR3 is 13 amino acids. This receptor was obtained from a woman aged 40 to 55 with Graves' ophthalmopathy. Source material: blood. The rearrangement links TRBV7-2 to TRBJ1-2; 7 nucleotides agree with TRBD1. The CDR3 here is CASSLAGGSDYTF. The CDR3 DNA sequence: TGTGCCAGCAGCTTGGCAGGGGGGTCAGACTACACCTTC.